The sequence of this TCR beta chain was determined in a study of blood T cell repertoires in COVID-19. Study-level background: PBMCs, B-cell-depleted T cells, or T cells were the source of the cDNA or gDNA that made up the material.

Produced via immunoSEQ multiplex PCR; TCRdb's table is partial and in-frame only. The sample has about 110,000 clones; around 83% are singletons. Germline-derived CDR1 and CDR2 are LNHNV and YYDKDF (reference sequence). V lost 0 bases and J lost 3, with 8 bases in between. The CDR3 contains 14 residues. The sequenced material came from peripheral blood. This clonotype was obtained from a woman in her seventies with acute or convalescent COVID-19. The rearrangement uses TRBV15 and TRBJ2-5; a possible D gene is TRBD1 (6 bases). CDR3: CATSRDSGEETQYF. CDR3 bases: TGTGCCACCAGCAGAGATTCAGGGGAAGAGACCCAGTACTTC. The full variable domain, in which reference TRBV15 and TRBJ2-5 provide the parts outside the CDR3, is DAMVIQNPRYQVTQFGKPVTLSCSQTLNHNVMYWYQQKSSQAPKLLFHYYDKDFNNEADTPDNFQSRRPNTSFCFLDIRSPGLGDTAMYLCATSRDSGEETQYFGPGTRLLVL.